A single sample gave rise to the 5 T cell receptor beta chains below, sequenced in a study of T cell responses to AZD1222 COVID-19 vaccine. Here immunoSEQ multiplex PCR was the method, and the copy in TCRdb shows in-frame clones only, minus some. This table holds more than 150,000 clones, roughly 92% found once. The specimen comprised peripheral blood, sampled on day 0 of AZD1222 vaccination. These receptors all stem from an adult in good health.

This chain joins TRBV5-1 and TRBJ2-2, with TRBD2 matching 7 bases. CDR1 is SGHRS, CDR2 YFSETQ, per germline. The CDR3 sequence is 16 residues long. J was trimmed by 1 base and V by 4 bases; bases with no gene match: 7. This CDR3 is CASSGDPGGNTGELFF. DNA for the CDR3: TGCGCCAGCAGCGGGGACCCGGGGGGGAACACCGGGGAGCTGTTTTTT. Full variable domain (remainder filled in from reference TRBV5-1 and TRBJ2-2): KAGVTQTPRYLIKTRGQQVTLSCSPISGHRSVSWYQQTPGQGLQFLFEYFSETQRNKGNFPGRFSGRQFSNSRSEMNVSTLELGDSALYLCASSGDPGGNTGELFFGEGSRLTVL.

This chain links TRBV4-1 with TRBJ2-7; the match to TRBD1 covers 12 bases. The junction had 4 bases not matched to a gene; V was cut back by 0 bases and J by 7 bases. The CDR3 runs 15 residues. Germline V CDR1 and CDR2: MGHRA, YSYEKL. As DNA, the CDR3 is TGCGCCAGCAGCCAAGAAAGGGACAGGGGGCTGGAGCAGTACTTC. It codes for CASSQERDRGLEQYF.

This chain uses TRBV7-3 with TRBJ1-6; D not certain. Looked up from germline, CDR1 is SGHTA and CDR2 is FQGTGA. Trimming shortened V by 3 bases and J by 7 bases, and 19 bases separated the two germline ends. The CDR3 spans 17 residues. The CDR3 is CASSLGPPGHGNSPLHF. Written as DNA, the CDR3 is TGTGCCAGCAGCTTGGGTCCCCCGGGCCATGGGAATTCACCCCTCCACTTT.

CDR3 nucleotides: TGTGCCAGCAGCCTCGGCTCGTCCACCCCCTATGGCTACACCTTC. Its protein product is CASSLGSSTPYGYTF. The rearrangement uses TRBV3-1 (or the pseudogene TRBV3-2) and TRBJ1-2; D uncertain. Germline assignment: CDR1 LGHDT and CDR2 YNNKEL (reference sequence). The CDR3 has 15 amino acids. V lost 4 bases and J lost 4, with 16 bases in between.

The V and J genes are TRBV2 and TRBJ1-6; D is unresolved. The CDR3 extends over 15 amino acids. V was trimmed by 2 bases and J by 4 bases, leaving 9 bases between them. Germline CDR1 is SNHLY and CDR2 is FYNNEI. The CDR3 DNA is TGTGCCAGCAGTGAAACGACGGGATATAATTCACCCCTCCACTTT. Translated: CASSETTGYNSPLHF.